These T cell receptor beta chains were read from a single sample in a study of cytomegalovirus exposure and HLA in healthy donors. Method: immunoSEQ multiplex PCR; TCRdb's copy keeps in-frame clones and lacks some. This table holds fewer than 150,000 clones, about three quarters found once. Sample: PBMCs. The receptors stem from a man younger than 35 in good health and CMV-seronegative. Each CDR3 is given with its conserved first and last residue. The D gene is left open where the match is weak. Not all rows give a size; the values are once, few, many and, for expanded clones, a class.

J	V	D	size	DNA	CDR3
TRBJ1-1	TRBV18	.	.	TGTGCCAGCTCACCTCTCGGTAGGGGGAACACTGAAGCTTTCTTT	CASSPLGRGNTEAFF
TRBJ1-2	TRBV7-8	TRBD1	few	TGTGCCAGCAGCTTCCGGGACAGGGTTTTTTATGGCTACACCTTC	CASSFRDRVFYGYTF
TRBJ2-3	TRBV19	TRBD1	.	TGTGCCAGTCGGGACAGCAATTCAGATACGCAGTATTTT	CASRDSNSDTQYF
TRBJ1-3	TRBV19	TRBD1	.	TGTGCCACTAAGACAGGGTTATCCGGTGGAAACACCATATATTTT	CATKTGLSGGNTIYF
TRBJ2-7	TRBV2	.	.	TGTGCCAGCAGCCCTACCGCAGGAAGGTCCTACGAGCAGTACTTC	CASSPTAGRSYEQYF
TRBJ1-1	TRBV19	TRBD1	few	TGTGCCAGCAGTTGTACGCGGACAGGGGTTTGCCTGACCAACACTGAAGCTTTCTTT	CASSCTRTGVCLTNTEAFF
TRBJ2-7	TRBV7-3	.	.	TGTGCCAGCAGCCCAGGGGCGACCTACGAGCAGTACTTC	CASSPGATYEQYF
TRBJ1-1	TRBV4-2	TRBD1	.	TGTGCCAGCAGCCAAGTTTTAGGGGGACAGGGAGAGGATGGAACTGAAGCTTTCTTT	CASSQVLGGQGEDGTEAFF
TRBJ1-5	TRBV28	.	.	TGTGCCAGCAGTTGGACACTCTCCTATCAGCCCCAGCATTTT	CASSWTLSYQPQHF
TRBJ2-5	TRBV9	TRBD2	.	TGTGCCAGCAGCCCGACGGGACTAGCGCAGGGGGAGACCCAGTACTTC	CASSPTGLAQGETQYF
TRBJ2-5	TRBV5-8	TRBD2	.	TGTGCCAGCAGCTTGTCTAGCGGGGGTCTTCAAGAGACCCAGTACTTC	CASSLSSGGLQETQYF
TRBJ2-7	TRBV27	TRBD1	.	TGTGCCAGCAAACCCGGGACAGGGATTTTCTACGAGCAGTACTTC	CASKPGTGIFYEQYF
TRBJ2-3	TRBV13	TRBD2	.	TGTGCCAGCAGCTTAAGTTCAGGCGGGGGGGCCTCAGATACGCAGTATTTT	CASSLSSGGGASDTQYF
TRBJ1-4	TRBV5-6	TRBD1	.	TGTGCCAGCAGCACCCGAAGACAGGGTAATAGGCGGAATGAAAAACTGTTTTTT	CASSTRRQGNRRNEKLFF
TRBJ2-1	TRBV10-2	TRBD2	.	TGCGCCAGCAGTGATACTAGCGGGAGAACCTACAATGAGCAGTTCTTC	CASSDTSGRTYNEQFF
TRBJ1-3	TRBV6-5	.	.	TGTGCCAGCAGTTACGATAGGGGATACGGAAACACCATATATTTT	CASSYDRGYGNTIYF
TRBJ2-7	TRBV18	TRBD2	once	TGTGCCAGCTCGCTAGCGGGAGCAGCCTACGAGCAGTACTTC	CASSLAGAAYEQYF
TRBJ2-3	TRBV6-1	TRBD1	few	TGTGCCAGCAGTGAGGGGACAGGGGCTGTTCTTGATACGCAGTATTTT	CASSEGTGAVLDTQYF
TRBJ1-3	TRBV6-5	TRBD1	few	TGTGCCAGCACCCGGGACAGGGGCTCTGGAAACACCATATATTTT	CASTRDRGSGNTIYF
TRBJ1-2	TRBV6-5	TRBD1	.	TGTGCCAGCAGCCTGACAGGGGGCAGAGGCTACACCTTC	CASSLTGGRGYTF